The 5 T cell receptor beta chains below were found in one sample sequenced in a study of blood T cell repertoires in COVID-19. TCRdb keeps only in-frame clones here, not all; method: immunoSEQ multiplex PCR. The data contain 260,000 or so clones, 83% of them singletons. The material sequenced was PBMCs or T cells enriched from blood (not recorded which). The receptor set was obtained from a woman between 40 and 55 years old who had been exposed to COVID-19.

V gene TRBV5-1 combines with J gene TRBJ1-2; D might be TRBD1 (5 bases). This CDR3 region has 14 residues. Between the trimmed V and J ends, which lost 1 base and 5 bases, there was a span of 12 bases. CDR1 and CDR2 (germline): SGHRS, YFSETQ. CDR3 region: CASSLRQGGYGYTF. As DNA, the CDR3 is TGCGCCAGCAGCTTGAGGCAGGGCGGATATGGCTACACCTTC.

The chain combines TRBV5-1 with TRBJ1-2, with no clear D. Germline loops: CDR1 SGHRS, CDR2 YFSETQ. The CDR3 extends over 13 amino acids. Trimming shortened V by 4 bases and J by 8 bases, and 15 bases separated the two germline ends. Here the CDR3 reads CASSEGSAGGYTF. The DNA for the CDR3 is TGCGCCAGCAGCGAAGGGTCCGCGGGGGGCTACACCTTC.

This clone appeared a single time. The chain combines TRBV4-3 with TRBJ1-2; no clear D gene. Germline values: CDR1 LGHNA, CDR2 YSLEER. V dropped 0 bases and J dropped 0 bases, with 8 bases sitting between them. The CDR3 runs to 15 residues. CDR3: CASSQDIRANYGYTF. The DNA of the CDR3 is TGCGCCAGCAGCCAAGATATTCGGGCTAACTATGGCTACACCTTC.

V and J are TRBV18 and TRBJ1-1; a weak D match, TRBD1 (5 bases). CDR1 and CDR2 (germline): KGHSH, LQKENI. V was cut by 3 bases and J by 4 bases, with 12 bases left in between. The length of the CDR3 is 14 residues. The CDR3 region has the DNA TGTGCCAGCTCACCGGCAGGGCTCGGCACTGAAGCTTTCTTT. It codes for CASSPAGLGTEAFF.

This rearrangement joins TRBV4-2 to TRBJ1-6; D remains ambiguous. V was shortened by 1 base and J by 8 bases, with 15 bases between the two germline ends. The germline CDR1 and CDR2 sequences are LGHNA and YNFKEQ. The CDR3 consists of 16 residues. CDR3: CASSQVVGRVDSPLHF. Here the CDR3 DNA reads TGTGCCAGCAGCCAAGTAGTCGGGCGGGTGGATTCACCCCTCCACTTT.